These 13 T cell receptor beta chains share one sample of origin, sequenced in a study of blood T cell repertoires in COVID-19. Here immunoSEQ multiplex PCR was the method, and the copy in TCRdb shows in-frame clones only, minus some. The data contain about 280,000 clones, over 75% of them singletons. The sample taken for sequencing was peripheral blood. The source is a woman in her seventies with acute or convalescent COVID-19.

The chain's CDR3 is CASSSSPGSGSGANVLTF. The CDR3 bases are TGTGCCAGCAGTTCTAGCCCGGGGTCTGGCTCTGGGGCCAACGTCCTGACTTTC. The chain has TRBV28 and TRBJ2-6; D might be TRBD2 (5 bases). V was cut by 4 bases and J by 0 bases, with 16 bases left in between. CDR1 and CDR2 from the germline V gene are MDHEN and SYDVKM. CDR3 length: 18 amino acids.

The V call is TRBV4-1, the J call TRBJ2-7; 10 bases agree with TRBD2. Per the germline V gene, CDR1 is MGHRA and CDR2 is YSYEKL. The V segment lost 3 bases and the J segment 3 bases; nucleotides outside the gene matches: 5. The CDR3 covers 15 residues. CDR3 DNA sequence: TGCGCCAGCAGCCACCGTTTAGCGGGGGGCTACGAGCAGTACTTC. Translating it yields CASSHRLAGGYEQYF.

This chain connects TRBV2 to TRBJ1-1; TRBD1 matches 11 bases. The germline V gene has CDR1 SNHLY and CDR2 FYNNEI. Trimming removed 10 bases from V and 0 bases from J; junction bases left unmatched: 7. CDR3 size: 15 residues. CDR3 protein: CANGQGAALNTEAFF. The CDR3 DNA sequence: TGTGCCAACGGACAGGGGGCCGCATTGAACACTGAAGCTTTCTTT.

V and J are TRBV6-5 and TRBJ1-1; D is perhaps TRBD1 (5 bases). The length of the CDR3 is 13 residues. CDR1 MNHEY and CDR2 SVGAGI come from the germline V gene. V was cut by 6 bases and J by 5 bases, with 13 bases left in between. The CDR3 DNA reads TGTGCCAGCAGGGGGGGGGATTATACTGAAGCTTTCTTT. Its translation is CASRGGDYTEAFF.

V gene TRBV5-4 combines with J gene TRBJ2-5; 8 nucleotides line up with TRBD1. The CDR3 loop spans 16 amino acids. V gave up 0 bases and J gave up 5 bases; unmatched junction bases: 9. CDR1 SGHNT and CDR2 YYREEE come from the germline V gene (reference sequence). CDR3 sequence: CASSLGGQGGGETQYF. DNA for the CDR3: TGTGCCAGCAGCTTGGGCGGACAGGGCGGTGGGGAGACCCAGTACTTC.

The V gene is TRBV3-1 (or the pseudogene TRBV3-2), the J gene TRBJ1-1; perhaps TRBD1 as D (5 bases). The ends were cut back, 7 bases at V and 4 bases at J, with 16 bases in the middle. The V gene's germline CDR1 is LGHDT and CDR2 YNNKEL (reference sequence). CDR3 length equals 14 residues. CDR3 sequence (DNA): TGTGCCAGCACTCACAGGCGGGGCGGCACTGAAGCTTTCTTT. Translated, it gives CASTHRRGGTEAFF.

The chain is built from TRBV30 and TRBJ1-4, with 7 positions matching TRBD1. The CDR3 runs 13 residues. Trimming took 3 bases from V and 7 from J; bases not matched to a gene: 5. Germline-derived CDR1 and CDR2 are GTSNPN and SVGIG (reference sequence). Here the CDR3 DNA reads TGTGCCTGGAGCCGGACAGGTCGTGAAAAACTGTTTTTT. Translating gives CAWSRTGREKLFF.

J is TRBJ2-3 and V is TRBV29-1; tentative D call: TRBD1 (5 bases). Trimming removed 6 bases at V and 4 bases at J, with 14 bases between. Germline CDR1 and CDR2: SQVTM and ANQGSEA. The CDR3 has 13 residues. The CDR3: CSVTGRVADTQYF. The CDR3 DNA is TGCAGCGTGACGGGCAGGGTGGCAGATACGCAGTATTTT.

The chain recombines TRBV5-1 with TRBJ2-3; 9 bases align to TRBD2. The germline V gene has CDR1 SGHRS and CDR2 YFSETQ. Losses at the gene ends were 7 bases for V and 4 bases for J; bases not matched to a gene: 25. CDR3 length equals 20 residues. The CDR3 DNA follows: TGCGCCAGCTATCGCGGGCCGCGGGGGGGCATTTCTATTCCCCCAGATACGCAGTATTTT. Residues: CASYRGPRGGISIPPDTQYF. Looking up the rest from reference TRBV5-1 and TRBJ2-3 gives the full variable domain: KAGVTQTPRYLIKTRGQQVTLSCSPISGHRSVSWYQQTPGQGLQFLFEYFSETQRNKGNFPGRFSGRQFSNSRSEMNVSTLELGDSALYLCASYRGPRGGISIPPDTQYFGPGTRLTVL.

The rearrangement uses TRBV18 and TRBJ2-2; D gene ambiguous. CDR1 is KGHSH, CDR2 LQKENI, per germline. This CDR3 is 12 amino acids long. The V gene lost 3 bases and the J gene lost 6 bases, with 5 bases spanning the gap. The CDR3 nucleotides read TGTGCCAGCTCACCGGGCGCCGGGGAGCTGTTTTTT. Its translation is CASSPGAGELFF.

The chain joins TRBV19 to TRBJ2-2; possibly TRBD1 for D (5 bases). In germline, CDR1 is LNHDA, CDR2 SQIVND (reference sequence). V shed 3 bases and J shed 1 base, with 9 bases lying between them. The CDR3 sequence is 15 residues long. The CDR3 sequence is CASSMQGVNTGELFF. CDR3 in DNA: TGTGCCAGTAGTATGCAGGGCGTGAACACCGGGGAGCTGTTTTTT.

The rearrangement links TRBV3-1 (or the pseudogene TRBV3-2) to TRBJ2-3; 11 nucleotides agree with TRBD2. V was pared by 2 bases and J by 2 bases, with 3 bases of the junction left unmatched. CDR1 is LGHDT, CDR2 YNNKEL, per germline (reference sequence). This CDR3 has 16 residues. The CDR3: CASSQLAGGYTDTQYF. The CDR3 coding sequence is TGTGCCAGCAGCCAACTAGCGGGGGGCTACACAGATACGCAGTATTTT.

The rearrangement joins TRBV18 to TRBJ1-3; tentative D call: TRBD1 (6 bases). The germline V gene encodes CDR1 KGHSH and CDR2 LQKENI. The CDR3 is 15 amino acids. The V and J ends lost 3 bases and 2 bases respectively, with 11 bases between them. The CDR3 DNA reads TGTGCCAGCTCACCCCAAGCAGGGGCTGGAAACACCATATATTTT. Protein: CASSPQAGAGNTIYF.